This TCR beta chain is drawn from a study of T cells after yellow fever vaccination. This clonotype has a handful of counts. TCRdb reprocessed the 5' RACE reads via MiXCR and lists one record per CDR3 protein. Here the sample spans about 58,000 distinct CDR3 sequences, 4.5% to 6% being singletons. The V end lost 11 bases, the J end lost 0 bases, and 7 bases lay between the germline ends. This CDR3 comprises 11 residues. Germline V gives CDR1 SEHNR, CDR2 FQNEAQ (reference sequence). This sequence was found in a man aged 18 to 29 who received the YFV17D yellow fever vaccine. The sequencing used PBMCs, either bulk or a sorted T-cell subset (CD4+, CD8+, memory, or dextramer-sorted; not recorded which), collected on the day of the yellow fever booster vaccination. The chain carries TRBV7-9 and TRBJ1-2, with D possibly TRBD1 on 6 matching bases. The CDR3 bases are TGTGCCGGACAGACTAACTATGGCTACACCTTC. Translation gives CAGQTNYGYTF.